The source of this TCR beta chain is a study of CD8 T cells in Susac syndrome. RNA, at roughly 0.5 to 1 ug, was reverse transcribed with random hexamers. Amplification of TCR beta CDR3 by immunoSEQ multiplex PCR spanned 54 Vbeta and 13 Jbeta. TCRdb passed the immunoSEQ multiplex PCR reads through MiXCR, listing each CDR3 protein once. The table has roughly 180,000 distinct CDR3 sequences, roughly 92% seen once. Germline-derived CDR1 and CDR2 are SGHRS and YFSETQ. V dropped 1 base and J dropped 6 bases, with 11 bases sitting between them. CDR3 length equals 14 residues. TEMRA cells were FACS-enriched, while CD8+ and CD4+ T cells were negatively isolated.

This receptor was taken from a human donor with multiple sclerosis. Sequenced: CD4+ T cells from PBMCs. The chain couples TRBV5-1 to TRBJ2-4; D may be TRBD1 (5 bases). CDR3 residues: CASSLWDGANIQYF. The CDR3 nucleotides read TGCGCCAGCAGCTTGTGGGATGGGGCAAACATTCAGTACTTC.